This TCR beta chain came from a study of identical twins. The CDR3 contains 15 residues. Losses at the gene ends were 7 bases for V and 8 bases for J; bases not matched to a gene: 14. MiXCR, applied by TCRdb to the 5' RACE reads, yields one record per CDR3 protein. The sample records about 890,000 distinct CDR3 sequences, 9% to 15% being singletons. These data were also filed under a second study, of yellow fever vaccine responses in identical twins.

The specimen was PBMCs. The receptor was isolated from a woman in her late teens or twenties in good health. The genes are TRBV12-3 or TRBV12-4 and TRBJ2-1, with 7 bases lining up with TRBD2. The CDR3 region has the DNA TGTGCCAGCAAATTTGGGTTAGCGGGTACGTATGAGCAGTTCTTC. Its translation is CASKFGLAGTYEQFF.